The 23 T cell receptor beta chains in this list originate from one sample, sequenced in a study of identical twins. MiXCR was run by TCRdb on the 5' RACE reads, yielding one entry per CDR3 protein. The table shows 600,000 to 800,000 distinct CDR3 sequences, with roughly 20% occurring only once. These data were also filed under a second study, of T cells expressing NK-cell markers.

The sample taken for sequencing was PBMCs. These receptors were collected from a woman aged 18-29 years in good health.

V and J are TRBV4-1 and TRBJ2-3; D may be TRBD2 (5 bases). The germline CDR1 and CDR2 sequences are MGHRA and YSYEKL. Trimming removed 0 bases from V and 5 bases from J, with 15 bases in between. This CDR3 is 16 amino acids long. The CDR3 DNA is TGCGCCAGCAGCCAAGAGGCTAGCCGAGGGAGAGATACGCAGTATTTT. Translated: CASSQEASRGRDTQYF.

This clonotype was detected only once. This chain connects TRBV5-1 to TRBJ2-1, with unresolved D. The length of the CDR3 is 13 residues. Germline V lookup: CDR1 SGHRS, CDR2 YFSETQ. V was trimmed by 0 bases and J by 6 bases, leaving 7 bases between them. This CDR3 is CASSLEPGNEQFF. The CDR3 DNA follows: TGCGCCAGCAGCTTGGAGCCAGGCAATGAGCAGTTCTTC.

This chain uses TRBV29-1 with TRBJ2-3; 12 bases are shared with TRBD1. V was clipped by 2 bases and J by 2 bases; unmatched bases: 2. Germline CDR1 SQVTM, CDR2 ANQGSEA. The CDR3 totals 15 residues. CDR3 sequence: CSVERDRGPTDTQYF. For the CDR3, the DNA is TGCAGCGTTGAACGGGACAGGGGGCCCACAGATACGCAGTATTTT.

The chain has TRBV24-1 and TRBJ2-7, with D perhaps TRBD1 or TRBD2 (5 bases each). Germline CDR1 reads KGHDR; CDR2 reads SFDVKD. The CDR3 is 12 amino acids. V was cut by 0 bases and J by 11 bases, with 10 bases left in between. In nucleotides, the CDR3 is TGTGCCACCAGTGATTTGGAGGGGCGGGAGTACTTC. As protein: CATSDLEGREYF.

This chain connects TRBV10-3 to TRBJ2-1, with TRBD2 matching over 7 bases. Germline lookup yields CDR1 ENHRY and CDR2 SYGVKD. CDR3 length: 16 amino acids. J gave up 3 bases and V 0 bases, and 5 bases lay outside the gene matches. The CDR3 loop is CAISESGAGSYNEQFF. In nucleotides, the CDR3 is TGTGCCATCAGTGAGTCAGGAGCGGGAAGCTACAATGAGCAGTTCTTC.

V gene TRBV12-3 or TRBV12-4 combines with J gene TRBJ1-4; D ambiguous. Trimming took 6 bases from V and 11 from J, leaving 13 bases between them. This CDR3 is built from 12 residues. Here the CDR3 reads CASSQRAGKLFF. The CDR3 DNA is TGTGCCAGCAGCCAGAGGGCGGGGAAACTGTTTTTT.

This clonotype has only a few counts. J is TRBJ1-2 and V is TRBV12-3 or TRBV12-4, with D perhaps TRBD1 (6 bases). This CDR3 region has 13 residues. V gave up 5 bases and J gave up 4 bases, with 11 bases separating them. The CDR3 reads CASSDRFLYGYTF. The CDR3 region has the DNA TGTGCCAGCAGTGACAGGTTCCTCTATGGCTACACCTTC.

This clonotype was seen a few times. The chain joins TRBV20-1 to TRBJ2-3; 11 bases agree with TRBD2. The CDR3 is 15 amino acids. CDR1 is DFQATT and CDR2 is SNEGSKA in the germline V gene (reference sequence). Trimming at V came to 6 bases and at J to 1 base, leaving 6 bases not matched to a gene. CDR3 DNA sequence: TGCAGTGCAACTAGCGGGAGTGGAGGCACAGATACGCAGTATTTT. Amino acid sequence: CSATSGSGGTDTQYF.

This chain's CDR3 is CSVEGVAGADEQYF. The CDR3 DNA sequence: TGCAGCGTTGAAGGGGTAGCGGGAGCGGACGAGCAGTACTTC. The J gene is TRBJ2-7, the V gene TRBV29-1, with 9 bases lining up with TRBD2. Germline CDR1 reads SQVTM; CDR2 reads ANQGSEA. The CDR3 consists of 14 residues. After removal of 1 base from V and 5 bases from J, the junction contained 6 bases not matched to a gene.

On this clonotype: One end of the junction is discordant with germline, which a read error may explain. The gene calls are TRBV20-1 and TRBJ1-1, with TRBD1 as a possible D gene (5 bases). Per germline, CDR1 DFQATT and CDR2 SNEGSKA (reference sequence). The CDR3 runs 15 residues. Written as DNA, the CDR3 is TGCAGTGCTAGATCACCATTTCTGGGACCCCGGGAATTGTCCTTT. This codes for CSARSPFLGPRELSF.

This clonotype was detected ten times or more. The chain has TRBV12-3 or TRBV12-4 and TRBJ2-3; 11 nucleotides match TRBD2. The CDR3 loop spans 16 amino acids. The V gene end was trimmed by 5 bases and the J gene end by 4 bases; junction bases not matched to a gene: 8. CDR3 DNA sequence: TGTGCCAGCAGTCCGATAGCGGGGGGGCCATCAGATACGCAGTATTTT. Translated, it gives CASSPIAGGPSDTQYF.

The V call is TRBV7-2, the J call TRBJ2-3, with D hard to call. CDR1 and CDR2 from the germline V gene are SGHTA and FQGNSA. V was cut by 1 base and J by 2 bases, with 7 bases left in between. This CDR3 spans 14 amino acids. The CDR3 sequence: CASSLGYVTDTQYF. CDR3 bases: TGTGCCAGCAGCTTAGGTTACGTCACAGATACGCAGTATTTT. The variable domain in full, completed from reference TRBV7-2 and TRBJ2-3, reads GAGVSQSPSNKVTEKGKDVELRCDPISGHTALYWYRQSLGQGLEFLIYFQGNSAPDKSGLPSDRFSAERTGGSVSTLTIQRTQQEDSAVYLCASSLGYVTDTQYFGPGTRLTVL.

The chain has TRBV5-1 and TRBJ1-2, with TRBD1 as a possible D gene (5 bases). V was pared by 0 bases and J by 7 bases, with 10 bases between. CDR3 length: 13 residues. CDR1 and CDR2 (germline): SGHRS, YFSETQ. The CDR3 region is CASSLDGGSGYTF. CDR3 DNA sequence: TGCGCCAGCAGCTTGGACGGGGGAAGTGGCTACACCTTC. The full variable domain, with the rest looked up from reference TRBV5-1 and TRBJ1-2, is KAGVTQTPRYLIKTRGQQVTLSCSPISGHRSVSWYQQTPGQGLQFLFEYFSETQRNKGNFPGRFSGRQFSNSRSEMNVSTLELGDSALYLCASSLDGGSGYTFGSGTRLTVV.

There are a few counts of this clonotype. Mismatch with germline at one junction end may stem from a read error. The chain uses TRBV12-3 or TRBV12-4 and TRBJ1-2, with TRBD1 as a possible D gene (6 bases). This CDR3 is built from 11 residues. CDR3 in amino acids: CASTLQGRYTF. CDR3 sequence (DNA): TGTGCCAGCACTTTACAGGGAAGATACACCTTC.

V usage is TRBV6-1 and J usage is TRBJ2-7; D is possibly TRBD2 (5 bases). CDR3 length equals 16 residues. Germline V lookup: CDR1 MNHNS, CDR2 SASEGT. V gave up 5 bases and J gave up 4 bases, with 21 bases separating them. CDR3: CASSPGGGRAAYEQYF. CDR3 bases: TGTGCCAGCAGTCCCGGTGGAGGAAGGGCTGCATACGAGCAGTACTTC.

The V call is TRBV18, the J call TRBJ2-6; TRBD1 matches 8 bases. Trimming cost V 0 bases and J 2 bases; bases outside gene matches: 15. Germline V gives CDR1 KGHSH, CDR2 LQKENI. CDR3 length: 21 residues. CDR3 loop: CASSPPNPRQGKAPGANVLTF. In DNA, the CDR3 is TGTGCCAGCTCACCACCCAACCCCCGACAGGGGAAGGCTCCTGGGGCCAACGTCCTGACTTTC.

The chain joins TRBV10-3 to TRBJ2-1; no definite D call. This CDR3 contains 14 residues. The V and J ends lost 4 bases and 6 bases respectively, with 13 bases between them. The germline V gene has CDR1 ENHRY and CDR2 SYGVKD. This CDR3 is CAISVERWGNEQFF. The CDR3 nucleotides read TGTGCCATCAGTGTGGAGCGCTGGGGCAATGAGCAGTTCTTC.

As regards this clonotype: This may be a read error, as it is one base from a much larger clone. This chain links TRBV10-1 with TRBJ2-7; D uncertain. CDR1 WNHNN and CDR2 SYGVQD come from the germline V gene (reference sequence). Trimming stripped 4 bases from V and 2 bases from J, with 12 bases between. The CDR3 covers 14 residues. Here the CDR3 reads CASSGYSATYEQYF. The CDR3 nucleotides read TGCGCCAGCAGTGGGTACTCAGCGACCTACGAGCAGTACTTC.

In this sample, this clonotype turned up a few times. The chain links TRBV2 to TRBJ2-1, with D perhaps matching TRBD1 (6 bases). The CDR3 contains 15 residues. The ends were cut back, 3 bases at V and 3 bases at J, with 12 bases in the middle. Germline values: CDR1 SNHLY, CDR2 FYNNEI. The CDR3 region is CASSEDSRNYNEQFF. CDR3 DNA: TGTGCCAGCAGTGAGGACAGTCGAAACTACAATGAGCAGTTCTTC. Full variable domain (missing parts from reference TRBV2 and TRBJ2-1): EPEVTQTPSHQVTQMGQEVILRCVPISNHLYFYWYRQILGQKVEFLVSFYNNEISEKSEIFDDQFSVERPDGSNFTLKIRSTKLEDSAMYFCASSEDSRNYNEQFFGPGTRLTVL.

This clonotype was recorded many times. The chain carries TRBV20-1 and TRBJ2-5, with 9 bases identical to TRBD2. The CDR3 has 13 amino acids. Germline CDR1 is DFQATT and CDR2 is SNEGSKA (reference sequence). V lost 2 bases and J lost 4; bases outside the gene matches: 2. The CDR3 nucleotides read TGCAGTGCTAGACTACTAGCGGGAGAGACCCAGTACTTC. Its translation is CSARLLAGETQYF.

J is TRBJ2-5 and V is TRBV12-3 or TRBV12-4, with 10 bases lining up with TRBD2. V lost 2 bases and J lost 5; bases outside the gene matches: 8. The CDR3 contains 16 residues. The CDR3 is CASSLTRAGGEETQYF. CDR3 bases: TGTGCCAGCAGTTTAACGCGAGCGGGAGGGGAGGAGACCCAGTACTTC.

The V and J genes are TRBV18 and TRBJ2-5, with 7 bases fitting TRBD2. The CDR3 sequence is 15 residues long. V shed 1 base, J shed 5 bases, and the junction held 7 bases outside the gene matches. Germline V lookup: CDR1 KGHSH, CDR2 LQKENI. The DNA of the CDR3 is TGTGCCAGCTCACCACAAGGCGGGAGCAGGGAGACCCAGTACTTC. Translated, it gives CASSPQGGSRETQYF. Supplemented by reference TRBV18 and TRBJ2-5, the full variable domain reads NAGVMQNPRHLVRRRGQEARLRCSPMKGHSHVYWYRQLPEEGLKFMVYLQKENIIDESGMPKERFSAEFPKEGPSILRIQQVVRGDSAAYFCASSPQGGSRETQYFGPGTRLLVL.

The chain employs TRBV10-3 and TRBJ2-5; 10 nucleotides match TRBD2. The CDR3 totals 15 residues. Germline assignment: CDR1 ENHRY and CDR2 SYGVKD. V gave up 7 bases and J gave up 2 bases; unmatched junction bases: 7. The CDR3 here is CAINVAGGKQETQYF. CDR3 DNA: TGTGCCATCAACGTAGCGGGAGGAAAACAAGAGACCCAGTACTTC.